What follows describes a single T cell receptor beta chain. The record originates from a study of OX40 agonist ivuxolimab in advanced cancers. Generated by immunoSEQ multiplex PCR, the TCRdb table keeps only in-frame clones and is missing some. This repertoire shows tens of thousands of clones, 82% found once; its top ten account for roughly 25%. V lost 4 bases and J lost 8; bases outside the gene matches: 12. Germline V gene lookup returns CDR1 MNHEY and CDR2 SMNVEV (reference sequence). This CDR3 has 15 residues. This material consisted of CD4+ or CD8+ T cells sorted from blood, taken in a trial of the OX40 agonist ivuxolimab. The origin of this receptor is an adult with an advanced solid tumor such as melanoma, head and neck, liver or kidney cancer. The V and J genes are TRBV27 and TRBJ1-2; 8 nucleotides agree with TRBD1. The CDR3, as DNA: TGTGCCAGCAGTTATATATCAGGGGGCGCGAGAGGCTACACCTTC. This sequence encodes CASSYISGGARGYTF.